This TCR beta chain appears in the sequencing data of a study of cytomegalovirus exposure and HLA in healthy donors. Study-wide findings and caveats: In a later analysis, CMV-associated beta chains were mostly HLA-associated, it appeared. Several top significant clusters appeared, in a later analysis, to be linked to common viral pathogens.

Amplification used 60 Vbeta primers and 13 Jbeta primers. Profiling relied on immunoSEQ multiplex PCR, and the TCRdb table lists in-frame clones only, not all of them. The table includes about 100,000 clones, around 79% detected once. Regarding this clone: Its antigen is undetermined.

V lost 6 bases and J lost 7; bases outside the gene matches: 8. The germline V gene has CDR1 SGHTA and CDR2 FQGNSA. The CDR3 is 16 residues long. This chain joins TRBV7-2 and TRBJ2-4; TRBD2 matches 14 bases. The clonotype was recovered from a male donor in good health and CMV-seropositive. Material for sequencing was PBMCs. CDR3 protein: CASRRGLAGAGNIQYF. The CDR3 region has the DNA TGTGCCAGCAGACGGGGACTAGCGGGGGCCGGGAACATTCAGTACTTC.